The following is a T cell receptor (beta chain) sequence with its context. What it binds is not known. TCRdb's table, derived via immunoSEQ multiplex PCR, lists solely in-frame clones and lacks some. This table holds about 64,000 clones, 92% found once. This sample is part of a study of cytomegalovirus exposure and HLA in healthy donors. Study in general: A subsequent analysis stated that the approximately 120 validation repertoires were run on the same platform as the approximately 700 first-cohort repertoires.

Germline CDR1 and CDR2: MDHEN and SYDVKM. This CDR3 contains 14 residues. V gave up 8 bases and J gave up 3 bases, with 17 bases separating them. Findings and limits, study-wide: The study flagged fewer than 200 TCR beta chains as cytomegalovirus-associated.

The V and J genes are TRBV28 and TRBJ2-7, with D possibly being TRBD1 (6 bases). Sequenced sample: PBMCs. This clonotype was obtained from a young woman in good health and CMV-seronegative. The CDR3 sequence is CASSRGHSVYEQYF. The CDR3 bases are TGTGCCAGCTCAAGGGGACATTCCGTCTACGAGCAGTACTTC.